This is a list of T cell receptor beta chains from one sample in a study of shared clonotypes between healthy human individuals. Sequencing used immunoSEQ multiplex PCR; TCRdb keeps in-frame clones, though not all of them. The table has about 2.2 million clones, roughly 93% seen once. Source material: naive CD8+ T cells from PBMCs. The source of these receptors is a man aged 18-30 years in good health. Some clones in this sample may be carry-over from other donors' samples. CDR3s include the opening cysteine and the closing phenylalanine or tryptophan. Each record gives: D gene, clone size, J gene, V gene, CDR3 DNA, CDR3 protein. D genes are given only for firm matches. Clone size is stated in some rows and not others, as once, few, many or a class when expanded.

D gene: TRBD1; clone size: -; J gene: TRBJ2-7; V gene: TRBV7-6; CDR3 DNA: TGTGCCAGCAGCTTAGGGACAGGGAGAGGCGAGCAGTACTTC; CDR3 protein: CASSLGTGRGEQYF
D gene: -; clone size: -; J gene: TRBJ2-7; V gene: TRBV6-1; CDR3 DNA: TGTGCCAGCAGTGAAAAGACCTACGAGCAGTACTTC; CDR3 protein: CASSEKTYEQYF
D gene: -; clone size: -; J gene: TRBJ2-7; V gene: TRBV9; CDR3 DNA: TGTGCCAGCAGCCCGAGGGGCCTGTACGAGCAGTACTTC; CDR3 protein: CASSPRGLYEQYF
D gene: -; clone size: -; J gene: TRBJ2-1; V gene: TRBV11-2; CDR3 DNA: TGTGCCAGCAGCTTAGGTCGGGTGCCGGACTACAATGAGCAGTTCTTC; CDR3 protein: CASSLGRVPDYNEQFF
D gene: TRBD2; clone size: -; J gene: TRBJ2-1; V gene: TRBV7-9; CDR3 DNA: TGTGCCAGCAGCCCGCGGGTAGCGGGGAGCTCCTACAATGAGCAGTTCTTC; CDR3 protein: CASSPRVAGSSYNEQFF
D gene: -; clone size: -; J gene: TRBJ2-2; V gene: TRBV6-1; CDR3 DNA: TGTGCCAGCAGTGACGTGACTGGGTCGAACACCGGGGAGCTGTTTTTT; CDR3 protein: CASSDVTGSNTGELFF
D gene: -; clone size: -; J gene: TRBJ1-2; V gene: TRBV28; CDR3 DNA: TGTGCCAGCAGTTTATTAGGGGGGAACTATGGCTACACCTTC; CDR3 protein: CASSLLGGNYGYTF
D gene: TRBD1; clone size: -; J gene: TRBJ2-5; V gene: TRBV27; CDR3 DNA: TGTGCCAGCAGGCCTTTCAGGGGGCTGGAGACCCAGTACTTC; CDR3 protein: CASRPFRGLETQYF
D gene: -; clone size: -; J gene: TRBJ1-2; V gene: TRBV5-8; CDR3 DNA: TGTGCCAGCAGCTTTAGGGGGAACTATGGCTACACCTTC; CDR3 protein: CASSFRGNYGYTF
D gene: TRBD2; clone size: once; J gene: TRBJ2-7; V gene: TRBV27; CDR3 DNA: TGTGCCAGCAGTCCCACTAGCGGGCCTGAATTCTACGAGCAGTACTTC; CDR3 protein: CASSPTSGPEFYEQYF
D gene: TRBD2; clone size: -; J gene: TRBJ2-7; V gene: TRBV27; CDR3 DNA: TGTGCCGCGGCAGTAGCGGGAGTCGGCTACGAGCAGTACTTC; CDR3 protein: CAAAVAGVGYEQYF
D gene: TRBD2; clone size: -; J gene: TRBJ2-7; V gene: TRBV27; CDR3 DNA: TGTGCCAGCAGTCTTAGCGGGTCCTACGAGCAGTACTTC; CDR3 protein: CASSLSGSYEQYF
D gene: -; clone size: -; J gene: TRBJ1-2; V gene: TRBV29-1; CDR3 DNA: TGCAGCGTTGAAGGTGTGGGCCCCGGCCAGAACTATGGCTACACCTTC; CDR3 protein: CSVEGVGPGQNYGYTF
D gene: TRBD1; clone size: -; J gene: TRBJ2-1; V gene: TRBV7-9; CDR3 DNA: TGTGCCAGCAGCGTCGGACAGGGCTCCTACAATGAGCAGTTCTTC; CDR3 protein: CASSVGQGSYNEQFF
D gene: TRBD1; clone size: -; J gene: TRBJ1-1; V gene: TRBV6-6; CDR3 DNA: TGTGCCAGCAGGGAAGGGACAGCCGGTGGGGCTGAAGCTTTCTTT; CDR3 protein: CASREGTAGGAEAFF
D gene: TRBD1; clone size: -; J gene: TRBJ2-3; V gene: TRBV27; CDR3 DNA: TGTGCCAGCAGTTCACCGACAGGGTACACAGATACGCAGTATTTT; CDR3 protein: CASSSPTGYTDTQYF
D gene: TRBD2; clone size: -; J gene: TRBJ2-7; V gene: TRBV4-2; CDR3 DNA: TGTGCCAGCAGCCAAGATTATGGGAGTAGCGGGAGGATCGAGCAGTACTTC; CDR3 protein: CASSQDYGSSGRIEQYF
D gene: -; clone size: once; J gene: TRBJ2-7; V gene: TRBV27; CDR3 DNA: TGTGCCAGCAGTCCAACAACCCCGGCCCCCTACATATCCTACGAGCAGTACTTC; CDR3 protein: CASSPTTPAPYISYEQYF